Listed below are T cell receptor beta chains from one sample, sequenced in a study of shared clonotypes between healthy human individuals. Sequencing was performed with immunoSEQ multiplex PCR; in TCRdb, only in-frame clones are kept and a portion is missing. In the table there are roughly 500,000 clones, 65% to 85% of which are singletons. Sequences were obtained from PBMCs. These receptors were obtained from a woman between 40 and 55 years old in good health. Some clones in this sample may be carry-over from other donors' samples. CDR3s include the opening cysteine and the closing phenylalanine or tryptophan. The order of the fields is J gene, D gene, V gene, clone size, CDR3 protein, CDR3 DNA. D genes are given only for firm matches. Not all rows give a size; the values are once, few, many and, for expanded clones, a class.

J: TRBJ2-1; D: NA; V: TRBV28; size: NA; CDR3: CASSLPLRRHSRASLPTIEQFF; DNA: TGTGCCAGCAGTTTACCGCTTAGGCGGCACTCAAGGGCTAGCCTCCCTACAATTGAGCAGTTCTTC
J: TRBJ2-4; D: TRBD2; V: TRBV19; size: NA; CDR3: CASSTGGVNIQYF; DNA: TGTGCCAGTAGTACCGGGGGGGTAAACATTCAGTACTTC
J: TRBJ2-3; D: NA; V: TRBV2; size: few; CDR3: CASSVGTDTQYF; DNA: TGTGCCAGCAGTGTGGGGACAGATACGCAGTATTTT
J: TRBJ2-1; D: NA; V: TRBV21-1; size: NA; CDR3: CASSTEDQDEQFF; DNA: TGTGCCAGCAGCACCGAAGACCAGGATGAGCAGTTCTTC
J: TRBJ2-7; D: TRBD2; V: TRBV15; size: NA; CDR3: CATSRDLAGGYEQYF; DNA: TGTGCCACCAGCAGAGATCTTGCGGGAGGATACGAGCAGTACTTC
J: TRBJ1-2; D: NA; V: TRBV30; size: NA; CDR3: CAWGTSGGYGYTF; DNA: TGTGCCTGGGGGACCTCCGGGGGATATGGCTACACCTTC
J: TRBJ2-1; D: NA; V: TRBV7-9; size: NA; CDR3: CASSPESYNEQFF; DNA: TGTGCCAGCAGTCCGGAATCCTACAATGAGCAGTTCTTC
J: TRBJ2-7; D: NA; V: TRBV28; size: NA; CDR3: CASQTWAGRRSYEQYF; DNA: TGTGCCAGCCAGACCTGGGCAGGGAGGAGATCCTACGAGCAGTACTTC
J: TRBJ2-1; D: NA; V: TRBV28; size: NA; CDR3: CASSLWGGGAKMEQFF; DNA: TGTGCCAGCAGTTTATGGGGGGGAGGTGCAAAGATGGAGCAGTTCTTC
J: TRBJ1-3; D: TRBD1; V: TRBV7-2; size: NA; CDR3: CASSPGTGSGNTIYF; DNA: TGTGCCAGCAGCCCCGGGACAGGGTCTGGAAACACCATATATTTT
J: TRBJ2-7; D: NA; V: TRBV30; size: NA; CDR3: CAWSPQSYEQYF; DNA: TGTGCCTGGAGCCCTCAATCCTACGAGCAGTACTTC
J: TRBJ2-7; D: TRBD2; V: TRBV5-4; size: many; CDR3: CASSSPGLSSYEQYF; DNA: TGTGCCAGCAGCTCCCCGGGACTATCCTCCTACGAGCAGTACTTC
J: TRBJ1-2; D: NA; V: TRBV11-2; size: NA; CDR3: CASSLGSSGAVRNYGYTF; DNA: TGTGCCAGCAGCTTAGGGAGCAGCGGAGCTGTCAGAAACTATGGCTACACCTTC
J: TRBJ2-7; D: TRBD2; V: TRBV7-9; size: NA; CDR3: CASSLVGTNYEQYF; DNA: TGTGCCAGCAGCTTGGTGGGGACTAACTACGAGCAGTACTTC
J: TRBJ1-3; D: TRBD1; V: TRBV9; size: NA; CDR3: CASSVTPQTGGNTIYF; DNA: TGTGCCAGCAGCGTAACACCGCAGACAGGGGGAAACACCATATATTTT
J: TRBJ2-5; D: TRBD1; V: TRBV10-3; size: NA; CDR3: CAISPGRGQGRETQYF; DNA: TGTGCCATCAGTCCAGGAAGGGGACAGGGCCGGGAGACCCAGTACTTC
J: TRBJ1-2; D: TRBD1; V: TRBV2; size: NA; CDR3: CASPTGTYGYTF; DNA: TGTGCCAGCCCGACAGGGACCTATGGCTACACCTTC
J: TRBJ2-1; D: TRBD2; V: TRBV7-7; size: many; CDR3: CASSVTTGGEQFF; DNA: TGTGCCAGCAGCGTTACTACGGGGGGTGAGCAGTTCTTC
J: TRBJ2-6; D: NA; V: TRBV4-3; size: NA; CDR3: CASSQVSGANVLTF; DNA: TGCGCCAGCAGCCAAGTCTCTGGGGCCAACGTCCTGACTTTC
J: TRBJ2-7; D: TRBD2; V: TRBV4-2; size: NA; CDR3: CASSLLRTSGSNEQYF; DNA: TGTGCCAGCAGCCTCCTACGGACTAGCGGGAGTAACGAGCAGTACTTC
J: TRBJ2-7; D: TRBD2; V: TRBV6-1; size: NA; CDR3: CASSEGGTGLHYEQYF; DNA: TGTGCCAGCAGTGAGGGAGGGACCGGGCTCCACTACGAGCAGTACTTC
J: TRBJ2-1; D: NA; V: TRBV12-1; size: NA; CDR3: CASSFGGRAWEQFF; DNA: TGTGCCAGCAGCTTTGGCGGGAGGGCCTGGGAGCAGTTCTTC
J: TRBJ2-1; D: NA; V: TRBV7-6; size: NA; CDR3: CASGTTYNEQFF; DNA: TGTGCCAGCGGGACAACCTACAATGAGCAGTTCTTC
J: TRBJ1-1; D: TRBD1; V: TRBV7-2; size: NA; CDR3: CASSPGKGALLTEAFF; DNA: TGTGCCAGCAGCCCGGGTAAGGGGGCCCTTCTCACTGAAGCTTTCTTT
J: TRBJ2-5; D: NA; V: TRBV18; size: NA; CDR3: CASSPMGGETQYF; DNA: TGTGCCAGCTCACCAATGGGCGGAGAGACCCAGTACTTC
J: TRBJ2-2; D: TRBD2; V: TRBV6-6; size: NA; CDR3: CASSIAGGTGELFF; DNA: TGTGCCAGCAGTATAGCGGGAGGCACCGGGGAGCTGTTTTTT
J: TRBJ2-7; D: TRBD1; V: TRBV28; size: NA; CDR3: CASTPVGGETYEQYF; DNA: TGTGCCAGCACCCCCGTAGGGGGCGAGACCTACGAGCAGTACTTC
J: TRBJ1-1; D: NA; V: TRBV4-3; size: NA; CDR3: CASSQASGTEAFF; DNA: TGCGCCAGCAGCCAGGCTAGTGGGACTGAAGCTTTCTTT
J: TRBJ2-5; D: NA; V: TRBV2; size: NA; CDR3: CASSEAGGAGWYF; DNA: TGTGCCAGCAGTGAAGCGGGAGGAGCAGGATGGTACTTC
J: TRBJ2-5; D: NA; V: TRBV18; size: once; CDR3: CASSADWGETQYF; DNA: TGTGCCAGCTCAGCGGACTGGGGAGAGACCCAGTACTTC
J: TRBJ1-2; D: NA; V: TRBV5-1; size: NA; CDR3: CASSPVGARGYTF; DNA: TGCGCCAGCAGCCCGGTCGGGGCACGGGGCTACACCTTC
J: TRBJ2-4; D: NA; V: TRBV4-1; size: NA; CDR3: CASSPRVPVEAKNIQYF; DNA: TGCGCCAGCAGCCCTAGGGTCCCCGTGGAGGCCAAAAACATTCAGTACTTC